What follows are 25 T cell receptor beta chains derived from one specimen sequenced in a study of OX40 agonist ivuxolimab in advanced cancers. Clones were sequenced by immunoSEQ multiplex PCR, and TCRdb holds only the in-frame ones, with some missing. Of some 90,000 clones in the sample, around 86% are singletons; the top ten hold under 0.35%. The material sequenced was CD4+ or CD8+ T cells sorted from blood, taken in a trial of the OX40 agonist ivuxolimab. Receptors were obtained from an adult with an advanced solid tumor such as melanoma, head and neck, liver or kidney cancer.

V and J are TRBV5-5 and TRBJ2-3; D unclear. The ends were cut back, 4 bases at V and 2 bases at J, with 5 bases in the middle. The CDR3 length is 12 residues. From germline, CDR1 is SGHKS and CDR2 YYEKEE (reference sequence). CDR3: CASSPPTDTQYF. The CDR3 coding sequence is TGTGCCAGCAGCCCACCCACAGATACGCAGTATTTT.

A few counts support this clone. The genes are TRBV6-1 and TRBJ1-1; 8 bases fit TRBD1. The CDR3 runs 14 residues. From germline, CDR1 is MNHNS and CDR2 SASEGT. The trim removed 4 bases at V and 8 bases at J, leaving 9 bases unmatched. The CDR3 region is CASSGPGQGKEAFF. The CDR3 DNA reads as TGTGCCAGCAGTGGACCCGGACAGGGTAAGGAAGCTTTCTTT.

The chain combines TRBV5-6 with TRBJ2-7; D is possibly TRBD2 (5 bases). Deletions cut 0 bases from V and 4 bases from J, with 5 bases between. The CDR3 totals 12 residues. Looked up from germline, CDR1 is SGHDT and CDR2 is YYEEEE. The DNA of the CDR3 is TGTGCCAGCAGCTTGGGGACTTACGAGCAGTACTTC. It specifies CASSLGTYEQYF.

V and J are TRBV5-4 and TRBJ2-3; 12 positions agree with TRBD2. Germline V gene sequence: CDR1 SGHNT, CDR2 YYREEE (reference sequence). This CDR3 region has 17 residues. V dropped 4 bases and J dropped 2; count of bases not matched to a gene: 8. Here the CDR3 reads CASSPRLAGGPTDTQYF. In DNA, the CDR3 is TGTGCCAGCAGCCCGCGGCTAGCGGGGGGGCCCACAGATACGCAGTATTTT.

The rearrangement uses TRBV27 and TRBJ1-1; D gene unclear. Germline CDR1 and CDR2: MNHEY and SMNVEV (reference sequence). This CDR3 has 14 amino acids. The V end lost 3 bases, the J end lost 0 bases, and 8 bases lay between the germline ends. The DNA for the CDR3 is TGTGCCAGCAGTTTTACGGAGCTGAACACTGAAGCTTTCTTT. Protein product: CASSFTELNTEAFF.

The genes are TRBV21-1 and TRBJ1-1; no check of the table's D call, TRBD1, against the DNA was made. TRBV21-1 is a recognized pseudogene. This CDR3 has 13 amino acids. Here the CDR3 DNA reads TGTGCCAGCTCCACACAGAGAGTATTTGAAGCTTTCTTT. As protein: CASSTQRVFEAFF.

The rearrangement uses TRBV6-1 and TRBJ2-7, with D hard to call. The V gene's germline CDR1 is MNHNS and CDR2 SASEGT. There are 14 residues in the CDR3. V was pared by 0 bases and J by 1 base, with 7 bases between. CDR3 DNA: TGTGCCAGCAGTGAAGCGGATTCATCCTACGAGCAGTACTTC. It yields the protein CASSEADSSYEQYF.

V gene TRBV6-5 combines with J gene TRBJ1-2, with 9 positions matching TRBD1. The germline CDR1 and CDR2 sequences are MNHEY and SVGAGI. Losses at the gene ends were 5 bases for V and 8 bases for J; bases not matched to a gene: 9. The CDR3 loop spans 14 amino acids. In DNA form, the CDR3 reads TGTGCCAGCAGTGGGACAGGGAGGATGGGGGGCTACACCTTC. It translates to CASSGTGRMGGYTF.

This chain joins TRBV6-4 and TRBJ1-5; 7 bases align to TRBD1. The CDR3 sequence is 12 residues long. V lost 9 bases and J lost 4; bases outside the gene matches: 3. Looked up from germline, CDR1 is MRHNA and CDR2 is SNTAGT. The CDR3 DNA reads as TGTGCCAGGGGACAGCATAATCAGCCCCAGCATTTT. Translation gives CARGQHNQPQHF.

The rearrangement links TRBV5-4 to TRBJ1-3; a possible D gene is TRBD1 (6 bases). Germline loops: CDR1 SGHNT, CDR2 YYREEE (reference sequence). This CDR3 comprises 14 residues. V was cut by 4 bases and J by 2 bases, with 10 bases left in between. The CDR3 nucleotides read TGTGCCAGCAGCCCGTCAGGGGCTGGAAACACCATATATTTT. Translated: CASSPSGAGNTIYF.

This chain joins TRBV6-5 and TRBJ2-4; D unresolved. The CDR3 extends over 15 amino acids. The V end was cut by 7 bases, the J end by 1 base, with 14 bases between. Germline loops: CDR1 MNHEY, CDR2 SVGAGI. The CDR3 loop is CASMFNYEAKNIQYF. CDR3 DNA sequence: TGTGCCAGCATGTTCAATTACGAGGCCAAAAACATTCAGTACTTC.

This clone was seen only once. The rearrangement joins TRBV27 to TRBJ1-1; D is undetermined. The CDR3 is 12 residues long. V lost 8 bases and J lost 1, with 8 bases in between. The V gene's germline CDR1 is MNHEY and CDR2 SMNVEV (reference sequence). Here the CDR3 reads CASRTRNTEAFF. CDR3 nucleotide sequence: TGTGCCAGCCGCACCAGGAACACTGAAGCTTTCTTT.

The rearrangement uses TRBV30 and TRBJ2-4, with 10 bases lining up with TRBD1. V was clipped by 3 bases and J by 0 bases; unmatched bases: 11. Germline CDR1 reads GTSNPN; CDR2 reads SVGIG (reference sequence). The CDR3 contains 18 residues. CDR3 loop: CAWRRDRGVRGAKNIQYF. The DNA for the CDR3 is TGTGCCTGGAGAAGGGACAGGGGTGTTAGGGGAGCCAAAAACATTCAGTACTTC. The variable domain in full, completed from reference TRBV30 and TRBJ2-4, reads SQTIHQWPATLVQPVGSPLSLECTVEGTSNPNLYWYRQAAGRGLQLLFYSVGIGQISSEVPQNLSASRPQDRQFILSSKKLLLSDSGFYLCAWRRDRGVRGAKNIQYFGAGTRLSVL.

The CDR3 DNA reads TGTGCCAGCAGCGCCTTCTTTGAAGGGACAGATACGCAGTATTTT. As protein: CASSAFFEGTDTQYF. This chain links TRBV9 with TRBJ2-3, with D uncertain. This CDR3 region has 15 residues. V lost 3 bases and J 3 bases, leaving 14 bases between the germline ends. In germline, CDR1 is SGDLS, CDR2 YYNGEE.

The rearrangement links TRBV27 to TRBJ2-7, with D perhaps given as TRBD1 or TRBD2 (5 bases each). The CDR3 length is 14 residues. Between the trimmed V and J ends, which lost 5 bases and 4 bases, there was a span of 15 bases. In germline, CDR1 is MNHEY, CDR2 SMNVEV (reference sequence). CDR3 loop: CASSPSMGPYEQYF. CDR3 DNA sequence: TGTGCCAGCAGTCCATCTATGGGACCGTACGAGCAGTACTTC.

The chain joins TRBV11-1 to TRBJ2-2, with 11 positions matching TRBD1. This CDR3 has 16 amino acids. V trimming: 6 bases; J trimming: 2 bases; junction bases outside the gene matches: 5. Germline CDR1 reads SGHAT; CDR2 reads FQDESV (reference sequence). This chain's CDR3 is CASSFGQGANTGELFF. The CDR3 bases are TGTGCCAGCAGTTTCGGACAGGGGGCAAACACCGGGGAGCTGTTTTTT.

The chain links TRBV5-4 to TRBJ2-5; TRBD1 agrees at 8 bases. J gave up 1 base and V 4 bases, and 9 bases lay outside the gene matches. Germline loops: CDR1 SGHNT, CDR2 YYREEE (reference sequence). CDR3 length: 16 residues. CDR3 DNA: TGTGCCAGCAGCCGAGGGGGGACAGGTCCCCAAGAGACCCAGTACTTC. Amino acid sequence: CASSRGGTGPQETQYF. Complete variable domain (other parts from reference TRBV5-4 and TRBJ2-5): ETGVTQSPTHLIKTRGQQVTLRCSSQSGHNTVSWYQQALGQGPQFIFQYYREEENGRGNFPPRFSGLQFPNYSSELNVNALELDDSALYLCASSRGGTGPQETQYFGPGTRLLVL.

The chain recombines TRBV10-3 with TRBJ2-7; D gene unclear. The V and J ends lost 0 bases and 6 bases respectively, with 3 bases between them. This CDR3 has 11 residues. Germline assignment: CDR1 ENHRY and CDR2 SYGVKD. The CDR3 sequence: CAISESREQYF. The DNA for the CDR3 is TGTGCCATCAGTGAGTCCCGCGAGCAGTACTTC.

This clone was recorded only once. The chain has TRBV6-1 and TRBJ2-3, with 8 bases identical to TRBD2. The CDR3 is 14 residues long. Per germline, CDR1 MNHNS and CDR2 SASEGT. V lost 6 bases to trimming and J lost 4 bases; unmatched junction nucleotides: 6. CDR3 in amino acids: CASSGGAVADTQYF. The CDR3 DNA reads TGTGCCAGCAGCGGGGGGGCAGTCGCAGATACGCAGTATTTT.

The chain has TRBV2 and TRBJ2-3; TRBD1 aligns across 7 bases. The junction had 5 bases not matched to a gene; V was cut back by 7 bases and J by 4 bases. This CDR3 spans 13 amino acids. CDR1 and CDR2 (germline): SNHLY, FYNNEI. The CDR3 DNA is TGTGCCAGCATTCCCACAGGGGCAGATACGCAGTATTTT. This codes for CASIPTGADTQYF. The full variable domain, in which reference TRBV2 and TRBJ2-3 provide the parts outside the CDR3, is EPEVTQTPSHQVTQMGQEVILRCVPISNHLYFYWYRQILGQKVEFLVSFYNNEISEKSEIFDDQFSVERPDGSNFTLKIRSTKLEDSAMYFCASIPTGADTQYFGPGTRLTVL.

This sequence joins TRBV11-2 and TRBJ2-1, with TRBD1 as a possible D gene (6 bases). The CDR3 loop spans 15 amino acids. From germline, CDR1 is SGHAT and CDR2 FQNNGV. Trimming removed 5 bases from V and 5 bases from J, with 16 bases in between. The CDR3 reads CASSVRGLANNEQFF. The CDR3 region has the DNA TGTGCCAGCAGCGTCAGGGGCCTCGCAAACAATGAGCAGTTCTTC.

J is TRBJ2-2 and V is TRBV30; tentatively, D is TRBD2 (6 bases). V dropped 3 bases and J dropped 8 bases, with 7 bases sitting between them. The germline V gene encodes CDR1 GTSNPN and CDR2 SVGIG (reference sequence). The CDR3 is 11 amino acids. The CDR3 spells CAWRGGGELFF. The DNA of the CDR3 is TGTGCCTGGAGGGGGGGAGGGGAGCTGTTTTTT.

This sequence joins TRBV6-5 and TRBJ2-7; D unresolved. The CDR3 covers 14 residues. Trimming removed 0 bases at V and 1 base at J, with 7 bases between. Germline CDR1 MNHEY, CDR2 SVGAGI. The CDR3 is CASSYSGTSYEQYF. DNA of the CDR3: TGTGCCAGCAGTTACTCGGGCACTTCCTACGAGCAGTACTTC.

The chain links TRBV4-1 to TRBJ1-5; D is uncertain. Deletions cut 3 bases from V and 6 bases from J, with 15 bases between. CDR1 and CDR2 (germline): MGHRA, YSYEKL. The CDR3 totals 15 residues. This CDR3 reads CASSQVWVLSQPQHF. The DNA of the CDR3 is TGCGCCAGCAGCCAGGTTTGGGTTCTGAGTCAGCCCCAGCATTTT.

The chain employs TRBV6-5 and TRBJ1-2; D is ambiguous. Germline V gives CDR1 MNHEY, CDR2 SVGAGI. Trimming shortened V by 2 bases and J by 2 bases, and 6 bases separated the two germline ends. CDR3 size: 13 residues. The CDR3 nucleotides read TGTGCCAGCAGTTACGCGGGGAACTATGGCTACACCTTC. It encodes CASSYAGNYGYTF.